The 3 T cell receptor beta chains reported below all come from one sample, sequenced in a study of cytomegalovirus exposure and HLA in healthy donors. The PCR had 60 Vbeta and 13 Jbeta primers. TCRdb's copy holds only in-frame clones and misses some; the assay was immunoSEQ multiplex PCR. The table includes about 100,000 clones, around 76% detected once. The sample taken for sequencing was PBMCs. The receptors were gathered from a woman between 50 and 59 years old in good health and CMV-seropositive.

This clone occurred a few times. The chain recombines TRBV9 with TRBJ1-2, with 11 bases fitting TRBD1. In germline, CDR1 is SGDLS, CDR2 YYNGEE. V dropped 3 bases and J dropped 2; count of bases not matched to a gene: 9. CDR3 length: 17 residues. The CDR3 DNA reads TGTGCCAGCAGCGGAAACTCTGGGACAGGGGGAAACTATGGCTACACCTTC. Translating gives CASSGNSGTGGNYGYTF. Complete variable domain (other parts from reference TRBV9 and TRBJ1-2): DSGVTQTPKHLITATGQRVTLRCSPRSGDLSVYWYQQSLDQGLQFLIQYYNGEERAKGNILERFSAQQFPDLHSELNLSSLELGDSALYFCASSGNSGTGGNYGYTFGSGTRLTVV.

The CDR3 loop is CASSSREGLSYEQYF. For the CDR3, the DNA is TGTGCCAGCAGTTCCCGGGAGGGCCTCAGCTACGAGCAGTACTTC. The chain combines TRBV27 with TRBJ2-5; the match to TRBD2 covers 8 bases. The assigned J gene may be wrong: the sequence end matches TRBJ2-7 better. This CDR3 has 15 amino acids. CDR1 and CDR2 (germline): MNHEY, SMNVEV (reference sequence).

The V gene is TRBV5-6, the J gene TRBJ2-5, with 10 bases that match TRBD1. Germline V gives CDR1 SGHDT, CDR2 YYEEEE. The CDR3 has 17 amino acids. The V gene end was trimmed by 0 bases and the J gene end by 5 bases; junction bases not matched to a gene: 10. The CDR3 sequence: CASSLEWGQGSGETQYF. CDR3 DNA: TGTGCCAGCAGCTTGGAATGGGGACAGGGGTCCGGGGAGACCCAGTACTTC.